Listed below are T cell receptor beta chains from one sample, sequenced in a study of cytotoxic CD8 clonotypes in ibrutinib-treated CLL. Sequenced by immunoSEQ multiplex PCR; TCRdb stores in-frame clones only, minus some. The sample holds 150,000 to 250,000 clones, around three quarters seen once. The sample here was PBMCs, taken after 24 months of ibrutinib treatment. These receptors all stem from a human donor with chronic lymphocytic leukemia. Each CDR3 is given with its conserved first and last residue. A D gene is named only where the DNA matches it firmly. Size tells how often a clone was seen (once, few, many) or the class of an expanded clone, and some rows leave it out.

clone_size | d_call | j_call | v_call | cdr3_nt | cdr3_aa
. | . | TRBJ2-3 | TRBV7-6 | TGTGCCAGCAGCTCCTACACAGATACGCAGTATTTT | CASSSYTDTQYF
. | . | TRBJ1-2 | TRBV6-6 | TGTGCCAGCAGCACACGCCCGGATGGCTACACCTTC | CASSTRPDGYTF
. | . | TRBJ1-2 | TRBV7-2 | TGTGCCAGCAGCTTACTGACGCGAAACTATGGCTACACCTTC | CASSLLTRNYGYTF
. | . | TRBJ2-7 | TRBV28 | TGTGCCAGCAGGGGGCGGAGCTACGAGCAGTACTTC | CASRGRSYEQYF
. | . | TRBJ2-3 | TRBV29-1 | TGCAGCGTTCAATACCCAGGGGCAGATACGCAGTATTTT | CSVQYPGADTQYF
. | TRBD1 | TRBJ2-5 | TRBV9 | TGTGCCAGCAGCCTAGGGGGCAGGGAGACCCAGTACTTC | CASSLGGRETQYF
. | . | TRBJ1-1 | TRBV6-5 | TGTGCCAGCGGACAAGAACCGAACACTGAAGCTTTCTTT | CASGQEPNTEAFF
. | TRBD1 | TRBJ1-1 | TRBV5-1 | TGCGCCAGCAGCTTGGCTACAGGGGGCTTGAACACTGAAGCTTTCTTT | CASSLATGGLNTEAFF
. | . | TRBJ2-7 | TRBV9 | TGTGCCAGCGGGGACGGACGCACCTACGAGCAGTACTTC | CASGDGRTYEQYF
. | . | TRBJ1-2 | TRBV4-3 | TGCGCCAGCAGCCCTAACTGGGGAGAAGCTAACTATGGCTACACCTTC | CASSPNWGEANYGYTF
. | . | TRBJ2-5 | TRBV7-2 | TGTGCCAGCAGCTTAGCGCAGTTGACAACCCAAGAGACCCAGTACTTC | CASSLAQLTTQETQYF
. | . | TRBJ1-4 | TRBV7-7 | TGTGCCAGCAGAACAGAGGGACAAGCAACTAATGAAAAACTGTTTTTT | CASRTEGQATNEKLFF
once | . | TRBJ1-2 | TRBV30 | TGTGCCTGGGAGGGGACGGACTATGGCTACACCTTC | CAWEGTDYGYTF
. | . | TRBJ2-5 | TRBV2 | TGTGCCAGCAGGGACTCACAAGAGACCCAGTACTTC | CASRDSQETQYF
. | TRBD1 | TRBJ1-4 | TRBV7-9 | TGTGCCAGCAGCCGGACAGGCGCAACTAATGAAAAACTGTTTTTT | CASSRTGATNEKLFF
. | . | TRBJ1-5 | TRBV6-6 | TGTGCCAGCAGTTACGGAGGGCAGGGTAGGCAGCCCCAGCATTTT | CASSYGGQGRQPQHF
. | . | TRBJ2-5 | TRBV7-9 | TGTGCCAGCAGCTTGACAGGATTTCAAGAGACCCAGTACTTC | CASSLTGFQETQYF
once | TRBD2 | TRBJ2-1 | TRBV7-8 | TGTGCCAGCAGCTTAAGACCCGAGACTAGCGGGAGGTTCTTGTTTGAGTTCTTC | CASSLRPETSGRFLFEFF